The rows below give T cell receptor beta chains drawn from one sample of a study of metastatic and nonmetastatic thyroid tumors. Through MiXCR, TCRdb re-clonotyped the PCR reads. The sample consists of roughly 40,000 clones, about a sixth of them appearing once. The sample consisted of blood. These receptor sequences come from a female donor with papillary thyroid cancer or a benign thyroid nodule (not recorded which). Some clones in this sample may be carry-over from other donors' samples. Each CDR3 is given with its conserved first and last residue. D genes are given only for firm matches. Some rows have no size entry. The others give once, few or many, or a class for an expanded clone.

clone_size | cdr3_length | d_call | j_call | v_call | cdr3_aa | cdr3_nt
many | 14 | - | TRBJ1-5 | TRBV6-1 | CASRAGGSDQPQHF | TGTGCCAGCAGGGCCGGGGGGTCCGATCAGCCCCAGCATTTT
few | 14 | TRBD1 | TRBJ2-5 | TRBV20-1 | CSARLRQGRETQYF | TGCAGTGCTAGACTAAGACAGGGCCGAGAGACCCAGTACTTC
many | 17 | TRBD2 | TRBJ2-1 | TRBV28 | CASSSPTSGKTYNEQFF | TGTGCCAGCAGCTCTCCAACTAGCGGCAAAACCTACAATGAGCAGTTCTTC
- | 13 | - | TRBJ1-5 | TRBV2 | CASSAGTNKTQHF | TGTGCCAGCAGTGCTGGAACCAATAAGACCCAGCATTTT
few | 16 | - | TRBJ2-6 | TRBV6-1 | CASSSPGTSGDNVLTF | TGTGCCAGCAGCTCCCCGGGGACATCTGGGGACAACGTCCTGACTTTC
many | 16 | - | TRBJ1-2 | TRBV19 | CASTMRGVGINYGYTF | TGTGCCAGTACCATGAGGGGAGTAGGGATTAACTATGGCTACACCTTC
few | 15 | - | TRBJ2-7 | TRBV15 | CATSKQRDTSYEQYF | TGTGCCACCAGCAAACAGCGGGACACCTCCTACGAGCAGTACTTC
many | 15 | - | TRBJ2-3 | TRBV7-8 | CASSFLGGAADTQYF | TGTGCCAGCAGCTTTTTGGGGGGCGCGGCAGATACGCAGTATTTT
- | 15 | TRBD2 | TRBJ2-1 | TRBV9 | CASSRTGTSGVSQFF | TGTGCCAGCAGCCGAACTGGGACTAGCGGGGTTTCGCAGTTCTTC
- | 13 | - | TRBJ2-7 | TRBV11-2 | CASSLGTTYEQYF | TGTGCCAGCAGCCTCGGGACAACCTACGAGCAGTACTTC